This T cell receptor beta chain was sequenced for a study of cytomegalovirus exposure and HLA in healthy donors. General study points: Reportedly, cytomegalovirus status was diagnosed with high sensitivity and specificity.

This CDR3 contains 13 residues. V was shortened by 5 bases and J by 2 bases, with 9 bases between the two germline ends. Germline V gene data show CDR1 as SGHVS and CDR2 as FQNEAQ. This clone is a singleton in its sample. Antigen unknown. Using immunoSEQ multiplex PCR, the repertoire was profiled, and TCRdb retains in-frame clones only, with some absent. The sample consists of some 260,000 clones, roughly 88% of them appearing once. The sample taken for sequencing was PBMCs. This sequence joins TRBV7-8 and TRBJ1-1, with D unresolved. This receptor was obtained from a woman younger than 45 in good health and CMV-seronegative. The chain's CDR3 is CASSPRLNTEAFF. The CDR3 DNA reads TGTGCCAGCAGCCCGCGACTAAACACTGAAGCTTTCTTT.